The rows below give T cell receptor beta chains drawn from one sample of a study of cytomegalovirus exposure and HLA in healthy donors. Generated by immunoSEQ multiplex PCR, the TCRdb table keeps only in-frame clones and is missing some. Among 150,000 to 200,000 clones listed, about 79% were seen once. The sequencing sample was made of PBMCs. These receptors originate from a woman between 45 and 65 years old in good health and CMV-seronegative. CDR3s include the opening cysteine and the closing phenylalanine or tryptophan.

v_call cdr3_aa
TRBV28 CASSLVSRASYEQYF
TRBV7-9 CASSARQGNNSPLHF
TRBV6-5 CASRLALIRGETQYF
TRBV30 CAWSGRTGSNEQFF
TRBV28 CASTHPGTSGRGGWGTQYF
TRBV11-2 CASSGTGTGGRSPLHF
TRBV4-1 CASSHEQGGSNQPQHF
TRBV28 CASSLGQGSYGYTF
TRBV15 CATSRDRDTTDTQYF
TRBV5-4 CASSLEGLSVAQYF